The 32 T cell receptor beta chains reported below all come from one sample, sequenced in a study of T-cell memory formation after mild COVID-19. TCRdb re-analysed the 5' RACE reads in MiXCR, keeping a single row per CDR3 protein. The table has hundreds of thousands of distinct CDR3 sequences, around 15% seen once. What was sequenced was PBMCs or a T cell subset sorted from them (not recorded which). These receptors came from an adult woman who had mild COVID-19 (a few samples of this study predate the infection). Cell type and time point are not known.

This clonotype was counted between two and nine times. The chain uses TRBV5-1 and TRBJ1-4, with TRBD1 identical over 7 bases. Germline V lookup: CDR1 SGHRS, CDR2 YFSETQ. CDR3 length equals 14 residues. V was pared by 0 bases and J by 7 bases, with 3 bases of the junction left unmatched. CDR3 loop: CASSLVTGSEKLFF. In DNA, the CDR3 is TGCGCCAGCAGCTTGGTGACAGGGAGTGAAAAACTGTTTTTT.

CDR3 sequence reads: CASSRRGTGVSSYNEQFF. For the CDR3, the DNA is TGCGCCAGCAGCCGAAGAGGGACTGGGGTGAGCTCCTACAATGAGCAGTTCTTC. The chain employs TRBV4-3 and TRBJ2-1, with D tentatively TRBD2 (6 bases). V dropped 4 bases and J dropped 0 bases, with 19 bases sitting between them. The CDR3 consists of 18 residues. CDR1 and CDR2 from the germline V gene are LGHNA and YSLEER.

This clonotype showed up just a few times. The J gene is TRBJ2-1, the V gene TRBV11-3; D uncertain. The germline V and J ends were trimmed by 5 bases and 6 bases, with 8 bases remaining between them. This CDR3 has 12 amino acids. CDR1 and CDR2 (germline): SGHNT, YENEEA. In DNA form, the CDR3 reads TGTGCCAGCAGCCCCAAGCTCAATGAGCAGTTCTTC. As protein: CASSPKLNEQFF. The variable domain in full, completed from reference TRBV11-3 and TRBJ2-1, reads EAGVVQSPRYKIIEKKQPVAFWCNPISGHNTLYWYLQNLGQGPELLIRYENEEAVDDSQLPKDRFSAERLKGVDSTLKIQPAELGDSAVYLCASSPKLNEQFFGPGTRLTVL.

This clonotype was detected a few times. The chain uses TRBV4-3 and TRBJ2-3; a possible D gene is TRBD2 (5 bases). CDR3 length: 16 amino acids. Germline V lookup: CDR1 LGHNA, CDR2 YSLEER. With 2 bases removed from V and 0 bases from J, the gap between germline ends came to 12 bases. The CDR3 DNA sequence: TGCGCCAGCAGCCAACAGCCTGCGGGTAGCACAGATACGCAGTATTTT. This gives the protein CASSQQPAGSTDTQYF.

This clonotype turned up a few times. This chain joins TRBV7-9 and TRBJ1-4; D gene ambiguous. Germline CDR1 and CDR2: SEHNR and FQNEAQ (reference sequence). V was trimmed by 1 base and J by 3 bases, leaving 9 bases between them. The length of the CDR3 is 15 residues. CDR3 bases: TGTGCCAGCAGCTTAGGTGGACCGGCTAATGAAAAACTGTTTTTT. This sequence encodes CASSLGGPANEKLFF. Full variable domain (remainder filled in from reference TRBV7-9 and TRBJ1-4): DTGVSQNPRHKITKRGQNVTFRCDPISEHNRLYWYRQTLGQGPEFLTYFQNEAQLEKSRLLSDRFSAERPKGSFSTLEIQRTEQGDSAMYLCASSLGGPANEKLFFGSGTQLSVL.

The chain couples TRBV5-1 to TRBJ1-1; D perhaps matches TRBD1 (5 bases). The CDR3 is made up of 15 amino acids. Germline V gene data show CDR1 as SGHRS and CDR2 as YFSETQ. V was pared by 0 bases and J by 1 base, with 10 bases between. The CDR3 loop reads CASSLAVGTNTEAFF. CDR3 DNA sequence: TGCGCCAGCAGCTTGGCGGTCGGGACGAACACTGAAGCTTTCTTT. The whole variable domain, remainder taken from reference TRBV5-1 and TRBJ1-1, is KAGVTQTPRYLIKTRGQQVTLSCSPISGHRSVSWYQQTPGQGLQFLFEYFSETQRNKGNFPGRFSGRQFSNSRSEMNVSTLELGDSALYLCASSLAVGTNTEAFFGQGTRLTVV.

The V gene is TRBV6-5, the J gene TRBJ1-6; D gene unclear. The CDR3 has 14 residues. Looked up from germline, CDR1 is MNHEY and CDR2 is SVGAGI. V lost 5 bases to trimming and J lost 7 bases, with 12 bases between them. The CDR3 is CASSPRIQNSPLHF. CDR3 sequence (DNA): TGTGCCAGCAGTCCACGCATCCAGAATTCACCCCTCCACTTT.

V usage is TRBV11-1 and J usage is TRBJ2-1; TRBD2 matches at 11 bases. This CDR3 region has 18 residues. Per the germline V gene, CDR1 is SGHAT and CDR2 is FQDESV (reference sequence). V gave up 5 bases and J gave up 2 bases; unmatched junction bases: 11. The CDR3 loop is CASSLVPGLAETYNEQFF. CDR3 nucleotide sequence: TGTGCCAGCAGCCTAGTCCCGGGACTAGCGGAGACCTACAATGAGCAGTTCTTC.

This clonotype was seen a few times. DNA for the CDR3: TGTGCCAGTAGCTCCAGGGGGCCGAGGCCCCAGCATTTT. Its protein product is CASSSRGPRPQHF. The chain links TRBV19 to TRBJ1-5, with 8 bases aligning to TRBD1. This CDR3 is built from 13 residues. The J segment lost 9 bases and the V segment lost 6 bases, leaving 7 bases of the junction unmatched. Germline-derived CDR1 and CDR2 are LNHDA and SQIVND (reference sequence).

This clonotype has a count of ten or more. The V gene is TRBV12-3 or TRBV12-4, the J gene TRBJ2-7, with TRBD1 identical over 8 bases. This CDR3 has 15 residues. Trimming at V came to 2 bases and at J to 4 bases, leaving 7 bases not matched to a gene. The CDR3 here is CASSLIARGLYEQYF. The CDR3 region has the DNA TGTGCCAGCAGTTTAATCGCCAGGGGGCTTTACGAGCAGTACTTC.

The table lists this clonotype with a few counts. The rearrangement joins TRBV7-2 to TRBJ2-1; unclear D gene. The V end lost 5 bases, the J end lost 6 bases, and 8 bases lay between the germline ends. CDR1 is SGHTA and CDR2 is FQGNSA in the germline V gene. The CDR3 is 12 amino acids. CDR3 sequence reads: CASSAPRNEQFF. CDR3 sequence (DNA): TGTGCCAGCAGCGCTCCTCGCAATGAGCAGTTCTTC.

This clonotype occurred a few times. This chain connects TRBV5-4 to TRBJ1-3; 11 nucleotides agree with TRBD1. The CDR3 runs to 15 residues. The ends lost 7 bases at V and 4 bases at J; junction bases unmatched: 7. Germline V gene sequence: CDR1 SGHNT, CDR2 YYREEE (reference sequence). CDR3 amino acids: CASGRTGGSGNTIYF. Written as DNA, the CDR3 is TGTGCCAGCGGAAGGACAGGGGGCTCCGGAAACACCATATATTTT.

This clonotype was recorded a few times. The genes are TRBV24-1 and TRBJ2-1, with D maybe TRBD1 (6 bases). Germline-derived CDR1 and CDR2 are KGHDR and SFDVKD. The CDR3 runs 15 residues. Trimming stripped 1 base from V and 6 bases from J, with 12 bases between. The CDR3: CATSDFRTELNEQFF. CDR3 in DNA: TGTGCCACCAGTGATTTCAGGACAGAACTCAATGAGCAGTTCTTC.

The rearrangement joins TRBV20-1 to TRBJ2-7; 8 bases agree with TRBD1. In germline, CDR1 is DFQATT, CDR2 SNEGSKA (reference sequence). The CDR3 has 17 amino acids. V gave up 3 bases and J gave up 6 bases; unmatched junction bases: 19. In nucleotides, the CDR3 is TGCAGTGCTAGTGGTCAGAGACAGGGGCCCCGTGGGGTCGAGCAGTACTTC. Translated, it gives CSASGQRQGPRGVEQYF.

This clonotype was seen repeatedly, ten times or more. This chain uses TRBV7-9 with TRBJ1-4, with TRBD1 as a possible D gene (6 bases). CDR3 size: 16 residues. CDR1 and CDR2 (germline): SEHNR, FQNEAQ (reference sequence). V was trimmed by 6 bases and J by 0 bases, leaving 14 bases between them. CDR3 in amino acids: CASSHWTAATNEKLFF. The CDR3 nucleotides are TGTGCCAGCAGTCACTGGACAGCCGCAACTAATGAAAAACTGTTTTTT.

The rearrangement joins TRBV25-1 to TRBJ2-7, with D maybe TRBD1 (5 bases). The ends were cut back, 6 bases at V and 5 bases at J, with 11 bases in the middle. Germline loops: CDR1 MGHDK, CDR2 SYGVNS. The CDR3 is 12 amino acids. Here the CDR3 DNA reads TGTGCCAGCAGAAGTTCAGGGAACGAGCAGTACTTC. Its protein is CASRSSGNEQYF.

In its sample, this clonotype was seen a few times. The J gene is TRBJ2-5, the V gene TRBV19; the D gene is possibly TRBD2 (7 bases). The CDR3 loop spans 16 amino acids. V lost 3 bases and J 2 bases, leaving 16 bases between the germline ends. Germline assignment: CDR1 LNHDA and CDR2 SQIVND (reference sequence). The DNA for the CDR3 is TGTGCCAGTAGTATTGACGGCGGGGGCTCACAAGAGACCCAGTACTTC. Its translation: CASSIDGGGSQETQYF.

This clonotype was seen a handful of times. V gene TRBV20-1 combines with J gene TRBJ1-1, with a weak D call TRBD1 (5 bases). Trimming pared 0 bases from V and 3 bases from J, leaving 11 bases between. Germline CDR1 reads DFQATT; CDR2 reads SNEGSKA (reference sequence). This CDR3 comprises 14 residues. CDR3 in amino acids: CSARDTAGHTEAFF. The CDR3 coding sequence is TGCAGTGCTAGAGATACAGCAGGGCACACTGAAGCTTTCTTT.

In its sample, this clonotype was seen many times. The V gene is TRBV12-3 or TRBV12-4, the J gene TRBJ2-1, with unresolved D. This CDR3 contains 17 residues. V lost 1 base and J 7 bases, leaving 20 bases between the germline ends. The CDR3 loop reads CASSLEASRGPYNEQFF. The CDR3 region has the DNA TGTGCCAGCAGTTTAGAAGCCTCGCGCGGACCGTATAATGAGCAGTTCTTC.

The genes are TRBV24-1 and TRBJ2-1, with D possibly TRBD2 on 5 matching bases. The germline CDR1 and CDR2 sequences are KGHDR and SFDVKD. Trimming left V 5 bases short and J 6 bases short, with 16 bases between. The CDR3 is 15 amino acids. CDR3 nucleotides: TGTGCCACCAGTGGGGTAAGCGGACCCGCCAATGAGCAGTTCTTC. Translation gives CATSGVSGPANEQFF.

The CDR3 loop is CASSPLLGVPHEQFF. The CDR3 DNA reads TGTGCCAGCAGCCCCCTACTGGGGGTGCCGCATGAGCAGTTCTTC. V usage is TRBV5-5 and J usage is TRBJ2-1; TRBD1 or TRBD2 may be the D gene (5 bases each). Germline V CDR1 and CDR2: SGHKS, YYEKEE (reference sequence). The ends were cut back, 4 bases at V and 8 bases at J, with 19 bases in the middle. The CDR3 runs 15 residues.

In its sample, this clonotype was seen a few times. The rearrangement uses TRBV24-1 and TRBJ2-1, with D possibly being TRBD1 or TRBD2 (5 bases each). Trimming removed 1 base from V and 12 bases from J, with 12 bases in between. This CDR3 region has 13 residues. The V gene's germline CDR1 is KGHDR and CDR2 SFDVKD. The CDR3 sequence: CATSDLWDPWQFF. Here the CDR3 DNA reads TGTGCCACCAGTGATTTATGGGACCCCTGGCAGTTCTTC.

V is TRBV12-3 or TRBV12-4 and J is TRBJ2-1; D might be TRBD1 or TRBD2, each matching 5 bases. V was cut by 7 bases and J by 7 bases, with 17 bases left in between. The CDR3 is 14 residues long. CDR3 region: CASIEQGAMNEQFF. As DNA, the CDR3 is TGTGCCAGCATCGAGCAGGGAGCGATGAATGAGCAGTTCTTC.

This clonotype occurred a few times. CDR3 loop: CSARDYYYEQYF. The CDR3 DNA reads as TGCAGTGCGAGGGACTACTACTACGAGCAGTACTTC. The gene calls are TRBV20-1 and TRBJ2-7; TRBD2 agrees at 7 bases. Germline V gives CDR1 DFQATT, CDR2 SNEGSKA (reference sequence). Germline trimming cut 6 bases from V and 3 bases from J; bases unmatched to any gene: 5. The CDR3 contains 12 residues.

The rearrangement links TRBV12-3 or TRBV12-4 to TRBJ1-2, with 7 bases fitting TRBD1. Losses at the gene ends were 6 bases for V and 5 bases for J; bases not matched to a gene: 9. CDR3 length equals 14 residues. The CDR3 loop reads CASSRGGNMYGYTF. CDR3 DNA sequence: TGTGCCAGCAGCCGAGGGGGCAATATGTATGGCTACACCTTC.

V is TRBV6-2 or TRBV6-3 and J is TRBJ1-1; tentatively, D is TRBD1 (5 bases). V lost 2 bases, J lost 5 bases, and 15 bases lay in between. CDR1 is MNHEY, CDR2 SVGEGT, per germline. The CDR3 has 15 amino acids. CDR3 sequence reads: CASSYGQYRGTEAFF. The CDR3 nucleotides are TGTGCCAGCAGTTACGGCCAGTACCGGGGGACTGAAGCTTTCTTT.

This clonotype has a handful of counts. This chain connects TRBV3-1 to TRBJ1-5, with 8 bases lining up with TRBD1. Per the germline V gene, CDR1 is LGHDT and CDR2 is YNNKEL (reference sequence). The J segment lost 7 bases and the V segment lost 5 bases, leaving 4 bases of the junction unmatched. The CDR3 is 13 amino acids. In DNA, the CDR3 is TGTGCCAGCAGCGGACAGGGACGACAGCCCCAGCATTTT. As protein: CASSGQGRQPQHF.

The chain recombines TRBV12-3 or TRBV12-4 with TRBJ2-1; 7 bases are a match to TRBD2. There are 14 residues in the CDR3. V was pared by 4 bases and J by 7 bases, with 7 bases of the junction left unmatched. The CDR3 is CASSYGGSQNEQFF. CDR3 DNA sequence: TGTGCCAGCAGTTATGGCGGGAGTCAGAATGAGCAGTTCTTC.

The chain carries TRBV6-5 and TRBJ1-5; 7 bases fit TRBD1. CDR1 and CDR2 from the germline V gene are MNHEY and SVGAGI. The CDR3 is 14 amino acids. The ends lost 2 bases at V and 6 bases at J; junction bases unmatched: 4. The CDR3 DNA follows: TGTGCCAGCAGTTACGACAGGGTGGCTCAGCCCCAGCATTTT. Translation: CASSYDRVAQPQHF.

This clonotype appeared once. The CDR3 region is CASTIGGAGANVLTF. In nucleotides, the CDR3 is TGTGCCAGCACCATTGGAGGAGCTGGGGCCAACGTCCTGACTTTC. This rearrangement joins TRBV11-2 to TRBJ2-6; tentatively, D is TRBD2 (5 bases). This CDR3 region has 15 residues. Germline V gives CDR1 SGHAT, CDR2 FQNNGV. V lost 7 bases and J 2 bases, leaving 12 bases between the germline ends.

There are a few counts of this clonotype. The chain is built from TRBV6-5 and TRBJ2-6, with D unclear. Looked up from germline, CDR1 is MNHEY and CDR2 is SVGAGI. CDR3 length: 18 amino acids. The V end lost 0 bases, the J end lost 0 bases, and 12 bases lay between the germline ends. As DNA, the CDR3 is TGTGCCAGCAGTTACTCAGGCAGTCGATACTCTGGGGCCAACGTCCTGACTTTC. Translating it yields CASSYSGSRYSGANVLTF.

This chain joins TRBV29-1 and TRBJ1-2; D unclear. Deletions cut 1 base from V and 7 bases from J, with 10 bases between. The germline gives CDR1 SQVTM, CDR2 ANQGSEA. CDR3 length equals 12 residues. The CDR3 nucleotides are TGCAGCGTTGAAGGGCCGCGTCTTGGCTACACCTTC. Encoded protein: CSVEGPRLGYTF.